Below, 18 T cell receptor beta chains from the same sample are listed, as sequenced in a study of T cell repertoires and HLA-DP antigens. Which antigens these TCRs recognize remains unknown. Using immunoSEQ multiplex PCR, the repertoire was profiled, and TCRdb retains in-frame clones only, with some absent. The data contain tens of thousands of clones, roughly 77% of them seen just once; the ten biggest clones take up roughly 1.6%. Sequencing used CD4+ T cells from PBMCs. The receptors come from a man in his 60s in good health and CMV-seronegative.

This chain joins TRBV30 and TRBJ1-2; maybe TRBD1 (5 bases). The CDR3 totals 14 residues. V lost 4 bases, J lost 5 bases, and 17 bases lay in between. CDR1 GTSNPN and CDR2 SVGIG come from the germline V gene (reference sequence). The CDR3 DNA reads TGTGCCTGGATCCGGGACCGCTCGTCTTATGGCTACACCTTC. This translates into CAWIRDRSSYGYTF.

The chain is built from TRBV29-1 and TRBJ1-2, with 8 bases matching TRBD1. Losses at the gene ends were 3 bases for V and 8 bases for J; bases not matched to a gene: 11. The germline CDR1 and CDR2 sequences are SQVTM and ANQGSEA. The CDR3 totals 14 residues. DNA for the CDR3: TGCAGCGTTGATAGGGACAGGCCCTCGGGAGGCTACACCTTC. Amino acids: CSVDRDRPSGGYTF. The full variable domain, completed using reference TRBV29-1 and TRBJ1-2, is SAVISQKPSRDICQRGTSLTIQCQVDSQVTMMFWYRQQPGQSLTLIATANQGSEATYESGFVIDKFPISRPNLTFSTLTVSNMSPEDSSIYLCSVDRDRPSGGYTFGSGTRLTVV.

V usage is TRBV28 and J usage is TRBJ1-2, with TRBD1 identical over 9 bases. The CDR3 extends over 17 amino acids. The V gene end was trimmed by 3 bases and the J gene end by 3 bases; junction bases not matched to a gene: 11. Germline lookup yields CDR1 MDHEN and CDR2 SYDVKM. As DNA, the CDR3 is TGTGCCAGCAGTTTCCCCGGGACAGGGATTGTGGACTATGGCTACACCTTC. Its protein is CASSFPGTGIVDYGYTF.

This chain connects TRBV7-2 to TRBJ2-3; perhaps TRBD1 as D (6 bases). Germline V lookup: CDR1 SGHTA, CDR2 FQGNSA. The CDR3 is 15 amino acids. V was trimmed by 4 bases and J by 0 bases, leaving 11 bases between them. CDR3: CASSSRQASTDTQYF. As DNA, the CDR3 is TGTGCCAGCAGCTCCAGACAGGCTAGCACAGATACGCAGTATTTT.

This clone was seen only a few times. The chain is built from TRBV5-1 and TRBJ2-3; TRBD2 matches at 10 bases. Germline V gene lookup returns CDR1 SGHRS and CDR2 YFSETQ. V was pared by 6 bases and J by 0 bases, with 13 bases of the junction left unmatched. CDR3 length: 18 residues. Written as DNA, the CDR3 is TGCGCCAGCAACGGACTTCCGGTGACTAGCGGGAGCACAGATACGCAGTATTTT. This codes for CASNGLPVTSGSTDTQYF.

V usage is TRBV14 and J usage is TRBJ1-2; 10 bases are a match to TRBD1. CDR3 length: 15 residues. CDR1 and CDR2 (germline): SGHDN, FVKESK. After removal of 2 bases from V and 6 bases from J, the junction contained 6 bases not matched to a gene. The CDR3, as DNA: TGTGCCAGCAGCCAACAGACAGGGGGCTACGATGGCTACACCTTC. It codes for CASSQQTGGYDGYTF.

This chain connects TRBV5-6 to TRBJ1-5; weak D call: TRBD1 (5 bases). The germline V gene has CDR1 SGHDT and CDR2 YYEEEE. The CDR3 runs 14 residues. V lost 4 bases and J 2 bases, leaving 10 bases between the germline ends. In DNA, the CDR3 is TGTGCCAGCAGCAGGGGTTTCGGCAATCAGCCCCAGCATTTT. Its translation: CASSRGFGNQPQHF.

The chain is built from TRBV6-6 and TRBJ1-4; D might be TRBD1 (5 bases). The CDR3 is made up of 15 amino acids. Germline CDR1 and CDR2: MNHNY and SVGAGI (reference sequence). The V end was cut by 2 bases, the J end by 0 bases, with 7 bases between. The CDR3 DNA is TGTGCCAGCAGTTACACGGGACCAACTAATGAAAAACTGTTTTTT. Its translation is CASSYTGPTNEKLFF.

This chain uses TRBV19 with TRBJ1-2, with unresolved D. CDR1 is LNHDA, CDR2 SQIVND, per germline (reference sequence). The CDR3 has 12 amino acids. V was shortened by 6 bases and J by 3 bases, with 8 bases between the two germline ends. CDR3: CASRARDYGYTF. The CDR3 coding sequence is TGTGCCAGTAGGGCCCGGGACTATGGCTACACCTTC.

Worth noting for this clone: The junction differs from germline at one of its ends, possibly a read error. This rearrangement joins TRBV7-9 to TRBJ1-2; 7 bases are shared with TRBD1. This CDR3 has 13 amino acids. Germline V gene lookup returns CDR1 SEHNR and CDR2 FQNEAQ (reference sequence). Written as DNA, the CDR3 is TGTGCCAGCAGCTTAGACGCCGGGACAGCCTGGATCTTC. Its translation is CASSLDAGTAWIF. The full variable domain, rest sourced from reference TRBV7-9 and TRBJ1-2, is DTGVSQNPRHKITKRGQNVTFRCDPISEHNRLYWYRQTLGQGPEFLTYFQNEAQLEKSRLLSDRFSAERPKGSFSTLEIQRTEQGDSAMYLCASSLDAGTAWIFGSGTRLTVV.

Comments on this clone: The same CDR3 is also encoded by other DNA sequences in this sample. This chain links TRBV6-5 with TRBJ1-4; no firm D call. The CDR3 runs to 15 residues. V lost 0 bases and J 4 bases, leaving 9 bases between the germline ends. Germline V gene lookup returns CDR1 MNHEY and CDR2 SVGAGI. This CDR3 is CASSYSAAYNEKLFF. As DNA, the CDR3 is TGTGCCAGCAGTTACTCGGCGGCCTATAATGAAAAACTGTTTTTT.

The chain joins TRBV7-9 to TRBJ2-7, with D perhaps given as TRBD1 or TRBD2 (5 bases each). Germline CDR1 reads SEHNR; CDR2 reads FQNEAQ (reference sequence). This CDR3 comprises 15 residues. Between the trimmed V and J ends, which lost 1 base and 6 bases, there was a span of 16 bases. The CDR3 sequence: CASSLDMGVPSEQYV. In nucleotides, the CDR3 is TGTGCCAGCAGCTTAGATATGGGGGTTCCCTCCGAGCAGTACGTC.

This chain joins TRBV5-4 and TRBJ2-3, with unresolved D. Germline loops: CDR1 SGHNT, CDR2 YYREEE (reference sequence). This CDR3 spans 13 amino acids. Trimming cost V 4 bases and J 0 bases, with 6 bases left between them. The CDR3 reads CASSSTSTDTQYF. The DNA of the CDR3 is TGTGCCAGCAGCAGCACTAGCACAGATACGCAGTATTTT.

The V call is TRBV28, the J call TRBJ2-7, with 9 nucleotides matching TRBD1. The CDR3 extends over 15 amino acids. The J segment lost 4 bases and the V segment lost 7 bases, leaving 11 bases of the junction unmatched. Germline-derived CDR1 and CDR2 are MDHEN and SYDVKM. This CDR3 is CASNLATGGSYEQYF. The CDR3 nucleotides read TGTGCCAGCAACCTAGCTACAGGGGGCTCTTACGAGCAGTACTTC.

CDR3 in amino acids: CASRATSGETQYF. The CDR3 DNA reads as TGTGCCAGCAGGGCCACTAGCGGCGAGACCCAGTACTTC. This rearrangement joins TRBV6-1 to TRBJ2-5; 8 bases align to TRBD2. V was pared by 6 bases and J by 5 bases, with 5 bases of the junction left unmatched. Germline CDR1 and CDR2: MNHNS and SASEGT. The CDR3 length is 13 residues.

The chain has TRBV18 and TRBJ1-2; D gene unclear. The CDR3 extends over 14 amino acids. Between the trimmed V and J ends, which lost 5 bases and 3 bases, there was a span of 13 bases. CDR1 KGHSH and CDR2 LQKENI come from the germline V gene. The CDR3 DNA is TGTGCCAGCTCAAGGAATCTCCTAGACTATGGCTACACCTTC. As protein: CASSRNLLDYGYTF.

CDR3 loop: CASSQDRQNEQFF. As DNA, the CDR3 is TGCGCCAGCAGCCAAGATAGGCAAAATGAGCAGTTCTTC. The chain links TRBV4-3 to TRBJ2-1; D not certain. The CDR3 extends over 13 amino acids. The germline V and J ends were trimmed by 0 bases and 7 bases, with 7 bases remaining between them. In germline, CDR1 is LGHNA, CDR2 YSLEER.

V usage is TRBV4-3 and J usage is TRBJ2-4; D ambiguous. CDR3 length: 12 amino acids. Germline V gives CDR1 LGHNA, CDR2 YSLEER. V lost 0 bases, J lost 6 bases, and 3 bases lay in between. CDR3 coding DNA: TGCGCCAGCAGCCAAGAGGGAAACATTCAGTACTTC. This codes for CASSQEGNIQYF.